This T cell receptor (beta chain) was captured in a study of T cells expressing NK-cell markers. About the research overall: It was sorted CD3+CD56+NKG2C+, CD3+CD56+NKG2C- and CD3+CD56-NKG2C+ T cells that supplied the TCR beta repertoires.

TCRdb reprocessed the 5' RACE reads, keeping one entry per CDR3 protein, no DNA. The sample totals 550,000 to 600,000 distinct CDR3 sequences. Points on this clonotype: The antigen remains unidentified.

General study results and limits: Of the CD8+ T cells in about 6 donors, roughly 1.0-7.5% belonged to dominant NKG2C+ clonotypes.

This CDR3 has 15 amino acids. Germline V gene data show CDR1 as LGHDT and CDR2 as YNNKEL (reference sequence). The gene calls are TRBV3-1 and TRBJ2-5; without DNA, the TCRdb call of TRBD2 cannot be checked. This clonotype was obtained from a man aged 18 to 35 in good health. The sequencing sample was made of blood T cells: a sorted CD56 or NKG2C T cell subset, CD4+ or CD8+ T cells, or bulk PBMC T cells (not recorded which). The CDR3: CASSQVGRPQETQYF.